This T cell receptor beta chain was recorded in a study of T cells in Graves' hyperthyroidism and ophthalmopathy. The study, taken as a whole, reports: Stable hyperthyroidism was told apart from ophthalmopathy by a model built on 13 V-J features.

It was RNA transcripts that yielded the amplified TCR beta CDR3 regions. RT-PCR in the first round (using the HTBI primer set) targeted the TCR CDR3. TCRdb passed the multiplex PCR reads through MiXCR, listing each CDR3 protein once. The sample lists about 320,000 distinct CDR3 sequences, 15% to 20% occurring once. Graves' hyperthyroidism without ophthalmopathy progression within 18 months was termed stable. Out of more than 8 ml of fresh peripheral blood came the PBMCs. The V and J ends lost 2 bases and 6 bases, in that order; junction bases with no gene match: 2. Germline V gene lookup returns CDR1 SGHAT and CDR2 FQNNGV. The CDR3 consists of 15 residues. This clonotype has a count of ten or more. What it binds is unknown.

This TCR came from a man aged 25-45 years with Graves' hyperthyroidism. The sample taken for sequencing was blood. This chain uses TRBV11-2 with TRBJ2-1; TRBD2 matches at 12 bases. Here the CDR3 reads CASSLMGLAGNEQFF. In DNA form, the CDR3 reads TGTGCCAGCAGCTTAATGGGACTAGCGGGCAATGAGCAGTTCTTC.